This T cell receptor (beta chain) was recovered during a study of T cells after yellow fever vaccination. Looking at the study overall: The authors prepared low-cell-number fractions using SMART-Seq v4 Ultra Low Input.

This clonotype was found a few times. In TCRdb, the 5' RACE reads were re-called with MiXCR into one record per CDR3 protein. This table holds approximately 90,000 distinct CDR3 sequences, less than 15% found once. CDR1 and CDR2 (germline): SEHNR, FQNEAQ (reference sequence). Trimming cost V 5 bases and J 2 bases, with 14 bases left between them. The CDR3 runs 15 residues. The chain employs TRBV7-9 and TRBJ2-3; no clear D gene. This TCR came from a man in his late teens or twenties who received the YFV17D yellow fever vaccine. The starting material was CD8+ T cells not binding an NS4B(214-222) dextramer, sorted from PBMCs, obtained 21 days after the first yellow fever vaccination. The CDR3 DNA sequence: TGTGCCAGCAGCCCGGTAGCCGGGCCCACAGATACGCAGTATTTT. This sequence encodes CASSPVAGPTDTQYF.